This TCR beta chain was profiled in a study of T cell clonotyping in hematopoietic cell transplantation. General study findings and limits: Cells were unsorted, so CD4 and CD8 contributions were not separated. Pathologically expanded recipient clonotypes increased progressively from day 30 to day 180 as diversity fell.

The CDR3 has 15 amino acids. V lost 5 bases and J lost 0, with 14 bases in between. The germline V gene encodes CDR1 MNHNS and CDR2 SASEGT. A note on this clone: The target antigen is unknown.

This table comes from immunoSEQ multiplex PCR, and its TCRdb copy is limited to in-frame clones, with some not included. Altogether roughly 40,000 clones are present, 95% being singletons, with the ten largest covering approximately 1%. The sequence came from a man aged 25-45 years in good health. Some clones in this sample may be carry-over from other donors' samples. The chain joins TRBV6-1 to TRBJ2-7; no firm D call. Sequenced input: peripheral blood mononuclear cells. The CDR3: CASSTGQADSYEQYF. The CDR3 coding sequence is TGTGCCAGCAGTACCGGGCAGGCGGACTCCTACGAGCAGTACTTC.